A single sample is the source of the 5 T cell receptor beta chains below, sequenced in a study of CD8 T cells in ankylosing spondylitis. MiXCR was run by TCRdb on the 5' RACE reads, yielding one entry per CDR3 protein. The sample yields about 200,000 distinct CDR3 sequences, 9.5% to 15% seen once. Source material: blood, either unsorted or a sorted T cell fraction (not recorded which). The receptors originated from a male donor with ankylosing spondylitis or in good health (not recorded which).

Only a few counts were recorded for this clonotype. The CDR3 nucleotides are TGTGCCAGCAGTTCAGGGGGAACCTACAATGAGCAGTTCTTC. Translating gives CASSSGGTYNEQFF. The V call is TRBV6-5, the J call TRBJ2-1; 7 nucleotides agree with TRBD1. Germline loops: CDR1 MNHEY, CDR2 SVGAGI. Trimming cost V 4 bases and J 2 bases; bases outside gene matches: 2. This CDR3 contains 14 residues.

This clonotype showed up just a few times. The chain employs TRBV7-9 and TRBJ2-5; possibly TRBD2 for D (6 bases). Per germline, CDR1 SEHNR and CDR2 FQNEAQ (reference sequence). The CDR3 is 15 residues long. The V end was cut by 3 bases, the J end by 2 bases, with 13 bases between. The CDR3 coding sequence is TGTGCCAGCAGCTTCGTGGGACTTTCACAAGAGACCCAGTACTTC. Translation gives CASSFVGLSQETQYF.

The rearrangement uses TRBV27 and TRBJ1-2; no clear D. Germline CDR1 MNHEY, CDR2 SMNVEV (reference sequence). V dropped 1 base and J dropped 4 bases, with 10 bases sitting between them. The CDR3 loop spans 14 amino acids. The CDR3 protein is CASSLYKTSYGYTF. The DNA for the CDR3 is TGTGCCAGCAGTTTATATAAGACTTCCTATGGCTACACCTTC.

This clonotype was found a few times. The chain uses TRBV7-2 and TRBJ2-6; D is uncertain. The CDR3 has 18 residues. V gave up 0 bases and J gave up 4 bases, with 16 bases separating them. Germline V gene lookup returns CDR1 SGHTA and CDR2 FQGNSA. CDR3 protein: CASSLASGMAGGANVLTF. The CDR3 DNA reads TGTGCCAGCAGCTTAGCGAGTGGTATGGCAGGAGGGGCCAACGTCCTGACTTTC.

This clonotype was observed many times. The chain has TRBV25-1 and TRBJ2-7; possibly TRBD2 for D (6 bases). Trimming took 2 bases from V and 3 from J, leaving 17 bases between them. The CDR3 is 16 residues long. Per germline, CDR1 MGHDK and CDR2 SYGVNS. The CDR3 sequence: CASSEGGREEGYEQYF. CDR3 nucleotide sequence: TGTGCCAGCAGTGAAGGGGGTAGGGAGGAAGGCTACGAGCAGTACTTC.